This T cell receptor beta chain was recorded in a study of identical twins. Study-wide results and caveats: Models underestimated TCR alpha sharing (out-of-frame) in monozygotic twins.

Via MiXCR, TCRdb re-called the 5' RACE reads, giving one row per CDR3 protein. Counted here are about 240,000 distinct CDR3 sequences, approximately 7.9% occurring once; the ten biggest clones make up approximately 5.4%. There are 15 residues in the CDR3. With V trimmed by 4 bases and J by 6 bases, 9 bases remained unmatched. Germline V gene sequence: CDR1 MNHEY, CDR2 SMNVEV (reference sequence). This clonotype was seen repeatedly, ten times or more. Its antigen is as yet unknown. These data also featured in a second study, about yellow fever vaccine responses in identical twins.

This chain uses TRBV27 with TRBJ2-3, with 8 bases that match TRBD2. Sequenced: CD8+ T cells sorted from blood. The receptor was isolated from a woman aged 18-29 years in good health. CDR3 in DNA: TGTGCCAGCAGTTCCCCCTTAGCGGGGACGGATACGCAGTATTTT. Translated: CASSSPLAGTDTQYF.